The 27 T cell receptor beta chains below come from one sample, sequenced in a study of cytomegalovirus exposure and HLA in healthy donors. The PCR was carried out with 60 Vbeta primers and 13 Jbeta primers. Sequencing was performed with immunoSEQ multiplex PCR; in TCRdb, only in-frame clones are kept and a portion is missing. Counted here are over 70,000 clones, 70% to 80% occurring once; the ten biggest clones make up approximately 3.7%. Input material: PBMCs. The receptors stem from a man aged 25-40 years in good health and CMV-seronegative.

This chain connects TRBV7-9 to TRBJ2-5; TRBD1 aligns across 8 bases. The V segment lost 2 bases and the J segment 11 bases; nucleotides outside the gene matches: 4. The CDR3 is made up of 12 amino acids. Looked up from germline, CDR1 is SEHNR and CDR2 is FQNEAQ (reference sequence). CDR3: CASSLQGAQQYF. CDR3 DNA sequence: TGTGCCAGCAGCTTACAGGGGGCTCAGCAGTACTTC.

The CDR3 region is CASSPLGQGGYSNQPQHF. The CDR3 DNA follows: TGTGCCAGCAGTCCCTTGGGACAGGGGGGCTATAGCAATCAGCCCCAGCATTTT. The chain employs TRBV27 and TRBJ1-5; 11 bases fit TRBD1. This CDR3 spans 18 amino acids. Germline lookup yields CDR1 MNHEY and CDR2 SMNVEV (reference sequence). Trimming took 5 bases from V and 0 from J; bases not matched to a gene: 9.

The V gene is TRBV9, the J gene TRBJ1-5, with a weak D call TRBD1 (5 bases). This CDR3 has 15 amino acids. V lost 5 bases and J lost 2, with 14 bases in between. In germline, CDR1 is SGDLS, CDR2 YYNGEE. The CDR3 sequence is CASSADPGGNQPQHF. Here the CDR3 DNA reads TGTGCCAGCAGTGCAGATCCGGGGGGCAATCAGCCCCAGCATTTT.

This rearrangement joins TRBV19 to TRBJ2-2; D unclear. There are 17 residues in the CDR3. V was cut by 2 bases and J by 1 base, with 14 bases left in between. Germline V gene lookup returns CDR1 LNHDA and CDR2 SQIVND (reference sequence). CDR3: CASSIFLQSLNTGELFF. The CDR3 nucleotides read TGTGCCAGTAGTATATTTTTACAGAGCCTGAACACCGGGGAGCTGTTTTTT.

The rearrangement uses TRBV2 and TRBJ1-2; possibly TRBD1 for D (5 bases). V was cut by 4 bases and J by 0 bases, with 12 bases left in between. Germline V gene lookup returns CDR1 SNHLY and CDR2 FYNNEI. There are 15 residues in the CDR3. DNA for the CDR3: TGTGCCAGCAGTGTTGCCGACAGCCCTAACTATGGCTACACCTTC. It translates to CASSVADSPNYGYTF.

The chain has TRBV11-2 and TRBJ2-2; 7 bases agree with TRBD2. Germline lookup yields CDR1 SGHAT and CDR2 FQNNGV. J lost 3 bases, V lost 6 bases, and 7 bases had no gene match. The CDR3 is 15 residues long. The CDR3 loop is CASRAGGSHTGELFF. CDR3 coding DNA: TGTGCCAGCAGGGCAGGCGGGAGCCACACCGGGGAGCTGTTTTTT.

The chain carries TRBV4-1 and TRBJ2-2; 8 bases match TRBD2. The J segment lost 4 bases and the V segment lost 4 bases, leaving 11 bases of the junction unmatched. The germline V gene encodes CDR1 MGHRA and CDR2 YSYEKL. The CDR3 is made up of 17 amino acids. The CDR3 DNA follows: TGCGCCAGCAGCCGAAGCTTCGCGGGGGGCTCCACCGGGGAGCTGTTTTTT. It is translated as CASSRSFAGGSTGELFF.

The genes are TRBV2 and TRBJ2-7, with D possibly being TRBD2 (6 bases). The CDR3 has 13 amino acids. CDR1 and CDR2 (germline): SNHLY, FYNNEI. V gave up 11 bases and J gave up 2 bases, with 16 bases separating them. DNA of the CDR3: TGTGCCGGAAAATGGGACTTAACCTACGAGCAGTACTTC. It translates to CAGKWDLTYEQYF.

V is TRBV5-1 and J is TRBJ2-1, with 11 positions matching TRBD2. The germline V gene encodes CDR1 SGHRS and CDR2 YFSETQ. Germline trimming cut 2 bases from V and 5 bases from J; bases unmatched to any gene: 6. The CDR3 consists of 16 residues. CDR3: CASSLIAGGQNNEQFF. The CDR3 region has the DNA TGCGCCAGCAGCTTAATAGCGGGAGGGCAGAACAATGAGCAGTTCTTC.

This chain joins TRBV30 and TRBJ1-2; D is unresolved. Deletions cut 3 bases from V and 4 bases from J, with 6 bases between. The CDR3 has 11 amino acids. The germline CDR1 and CDR2 sequences are GTSNPN and SVGIG (reference sequence). CDR3 in DNA: TGTGCCTGGAGACGGGTCTATGGCTACACCTTC. It specifies CAWRRVYGYTF.

V gene TRBV27 combines with J gene TRBJ2-3; TRBD2 agrees at 9 bases. CDR1 is MNHEY and CDR2 is SMNVEV in the germline V gene (reference sequence). V gave up 5 bases and J gave up 5 bases; unmatched junction bases: 23. The CDR3 extends over 20 amino acids. CDR3 coding DNA: TGTGCCAGCAGTCCAAAGGACAAGACCCCGCGGGAGGGTGGCGGAGATACGCAGTATTTT. Residues: CASSPKDKTPREGGGDTQYF.

The chain is built from TRBV5-1 and TRBJ1-4, with TRBD1 as a possible D gene (6 bases). V was cut by 6 bases and J by 5 bases, with 17 bases left in between. The CDR3 is 15 amino acids. CDR1 is SGHRS and CDR2 is YFSETQ in the germline V gene. This CDR3 is CASTAGGLENEKLFF. The CDR3 nucleotides read TGCGCCAGCACTGCGGGGGGGCTTGAGAATGAAAAACTGTTTTTT.

The rearrangement joins TRBV27 to TRBJ2-7; D unresolved. Germline CDR1 reads MNHEY; CDR2 reads SMNVEV (reference sequence). The CDR3 length is 14 residues. V was cut by 2 bases and J by 0 bases, with 8 bases left in between. CDR3 sequence: CASSLSVSSYEQYF. DNA of the CDR3: TGTGCCAGCAGTTTAAGTGTCAGCTCCTACGAGCAGTACTTC.

The V gene is TRBV6-1, the J gene TRBJ2-7; D call uncertain. With 10 bases removed from V and 3 bases from J, the gap between germline ends came to 16 bases. CDR3 length equals 13 residues. CDR1 and CDR2 from the germline V gene are MNHNS and SASEGT. CDR3 in DNA: TGTGCCACCTACTGGGCCCCAAACTACGAGCAGTACTTC. Amino acids: CATYWAPNYEQYF.

This clone was observed a single time. The chain has TRBV7-2 and TRBJ1-2; maybe TRBD1 (5 bases). Looked up from germline, CDR1 is SGHTA and CDR2 is FQGNSA. The CDR3 loop spans 14 amino acids. The V gene lost 2 bases and the J gene lost 4 bases, with 11 bases spanning the gap. CDR3 sequence (DNA): TGTGCCAGCAGCTTATTCGGGGGTCGCTATGGCTACACCTTC. This sequence encodes CASSLFGGRYGYTF. Filled out from reference TRBV7-2 and TRBJ1-2, the complete variable domain reads GAGVSQSPSNKVTEKGKDVELRCDPISGHTALYWYRQSLGQGLEFLIYFQGNSAPDKSGLPSDRFSAERTGGSVSTLTIQRTQQEDSAVYLCASSLFGGRYGYTFGSGTRLTVV.

The table lists this clone with a few counts. The genes are TRBV6-1 and TRBJ1-4; D perhaps matches TRBD1 (5 bases). The CDR3 runs 14 residues. Germline V CDR1 and CDR2: MNHNS, SASEGT. Trimming removed 6 bases at V and 2 bases at J, with 10 bases between. CDR3 sequence reads: CASSRVGTNEKLFF. CDR3 DNA: TGTGCCAGCAGCAGGGTAGGGACTAATGAAAAACTGTTTTTT.

This clone turned up a few times. V usage is TRBV23-1 and J usage is TRBJ2-7; TRBD2 agrees at 11 bases. TRBV23-1 is labeled an ORF, and its function is uncertain. V dropped 11 bases and J dropped 0; count of bases not matched to a gene: 6. This CDR3 has 14 residues. In DNA, the CDR3 is TGCGCCGGGGGACTAGCGGAAAACTCCTACGAGCAGTACTTC. This gives the protein CAGGLAENSYEQYF.

This rearrangement joins TRBV7-2 to TRBJ2-3, with 9 positions matching TRBD1. Unmatched junction bases numbered 6, after V lost 1 base and J lost 7 bases. Germline V CDR1 and CDR2: SGHTA, FQGNSA. The CDR3 is 15 residues long. CDR3 sequence reads: CASSLGQGDINTQYF. The CDR3 nucleotides read TGTGCCAGCAGCTTAGGACAGGGGGACATAAATACGCAGTATTTT.

This sequence joins TRBV6-5 and TRBJ1-5, with D uncertain. The CDR3 loop spans 14 amino acids. In germline, CDR1 is MNHEY, CDR2 SVGAGI. Trimming took off 1 base at V and 3 bases at J, with 7 bases between the two ends. The CDR3 nucleotides read TGTGCCAGCAGTTACTTGAGTACCAATCAGCCCCAGCATTTT. Translation: CASSYLSTNQPQHF.

The V and J genes are TRBV5-4 and TRBJ1-2; 12 bases are a match to TRBD1. The V gene end was trimmed by 5 bases and the J gene end by 2 bases; junction bases not matched to a gene: 4. Germline CDR1 and CDR2: SGHNT and YYREEE (reference sequence). The CDR3 spans 15 residues. The DNA for the CDR3 is TGTGCCAGCAGGATGGGACAGGGGGCAAACTATGGCTACACCTTC. It translates to CASRMGQGANYGYTF.

The chain combines TRBV13 with TRBJ1-4; a possible D gene is TRBD1 (6 bases). Trimming took 0 bases from V and 0 from J, leaving 8 bases between them. The CDR3 is made up of 16 amino acids. Per the germline V gene, CDR1 is PRHDT and CDR2 is FYEKMQ (reference sequence). The CDR3 here is CASSLGDSATNEKLFF. For the CDR3, the DNA is TGTGCCAGCAGCTTAGGGGACAGTGCAACTAATGAAAAACTGTTTTTT.

The rearrangement joins TRBV7-9 to TRBJ2-5; 9 bases fit TRBD2. The trim removed 5 bases at V and 2 bases at J, leaving 12 bases unmatched. CDR3 size: 17 residues. Germline CDR1 reads SEHNR; CDR2 reads FQNEAQ (reference sequence). CDR3 sequence reads: CASSDIPRAGGQETQYF. The DNA of the CDR3 is TGTGCCAGCAGCGACATCCCTCGGGCGGGGGGGCAAGAGACCCAGTACTTC.

V is TRBV16 and J is TRBJ2-7, with D perhaps matching TRBD2 (6 bases). The CDR3 extends over 14 amino acids. CDR1 KGHSY and CDR2 FQNENV come from the germline V gene. V was clipped by 2 bases and J by 0 bases, with 8 bases between them. The CDR3 spells CASSQGGISYEQYF. The CDR3 DNA reads as TGTGCCAGCAGCCAAGGCGGGATCTCCTACGAGCAGTACTTC.

This chain links TRBV2 with TRBJ1-2; D gene ambiguous. Germline CDR1 is SNHLY and CDR2 is FYNNEI. V was shortened by 3 bases and J by 4 bases, with 12 bases between the two germline ends. CDR3 length: 14 amino acids. CDR3: CASSEAGYLYGYTF. The CDR3 region has the DNA TGTGCCAGCAGTGAGGCGGGTTACCTCTATGGCTACACCTTC.

J is TRBJ2-3 and V is TRBV10-3; 7 bases are shared with TRBD2. V was pared by 6 bases and J by 5 bases, with 14 bases of the junction left unmatched. This CDR3 comprises 16 residues. Per germline, CDR1 ENHRY and CDR2 SYGVKD. The CDR3 DNA is TGTGCCATCAGCCACAAGGCGGGAGCGGAAAGAGATACGCAGTATTTT. Residues: CAISHKAGAERDTQYF.

This sequence joins TRBV6-1 and TRBJ2-2, with TRBD1 as a possible D gene (6 bases). V was clipped by 8 bases and J by 6 bases, with 16 bases between them. From germline, CDR1 is MNHNS and CDR2 SASEGT. The CDR3 covers 14 residues. CDR3 amino acids: CASGAGDWSGELFF. CDR3 in DNA: TGTGCCAGCGGGGCAGGGGATTGGTCCGGGGAGCTGTTTTTT.

The chain has TRBV7-2 and TRBJ1-1; 8 positions match TRBD1. Germline-derived CDR1 and CDR2 are SGHTA and FQGNSA. The CDR3 has 13 amino acids. The V gene end was trimmed by 5 bases and the J gene end by 7 bases; junction bases not matched to a gene: 6. CDR3 DNA: TGTGCCAGCAGCACCGGGACAGGTGTTGAAGCTTTCTTT. Translated: CASSTGTGVEAFF.